The 9 T cell receptor beta chains in this list originate from one sample, sequenced in a study of OX40 agonist ivuxolimab in advanced cancers. TCRdb's copy holds only in-frame clones and misses some; the assay was immunoSEQ multiplex PCR. This sample yields about 73,000 clones, of which 84% are seen a single time; 2% to 2.5% belongs to the top ten. Source: CD4+ or CD8+ T cells sorted from blood, taken in a trial of the OX40 agonist ivuxolimab. These receptors were collected from an adult with an advanced solid tumor such as melanoma, head and neck, liver or kidney cancer.

The gene calls are TRBV29-1 and TRBJ1-2; D may be TRBD1 (5 bases). Deletions cut 2 bases from V and 0 bases from J, with 13 bases between. The CDR3 extends over 15 amino acids. Germline CDR1 is SQVTM and CDR2 is ANQGSEA. In DNA form, the CDR3 reads TGCAGCGTTGAAACGCTCTCGGGGGCTAACTATGGCTACACCTTC. Its protein is CSVETLSGANYGYTF.

This clone was seen a few times. V gene TRBV7-3 combines with J gene TRBJ1-6; no clear D. Germline values: CDR1 SGHTA, CDR2 FQGTGA. Trimming removed 1 base from V and 8 bases from J, with 12 bases in between. The CDR3 is made up of 15 amino acids. This CDR3 is CASSLSGGLDSPLHF. CDR3 bases: TGTGCCAGCAGCTTAAGTGGAGGGCTAGATTCACCCCTCCACTTT.

V and J are TRBV5-1 and TRBJ2-7, with a tentative D call TRBD2 (6 bases). The germline CDR1 and CDR2 sequences are SGHRS and YFSETQ. There are 14 residues in the CDR3. The V end lost 0 bases, the J end lost 6 bases, and 13 bases lay between the germline ends. CDR3 sequence (DNA): TGCGCCAGCAGCTTGGTGGCGGGGTGGGGCGAGCAGTACTTC. It is translated as CASSLVAGWGEQYF. Using reference TRBV5-1 and TRBJ2-7 for the parts outside the CDR3, the full variable domain is KAGVTQTPRYLIKTRGQQVTLSCSPISGHRSVSWYQQTPGQGLQFLFEYFSETQRNKGNFPGRFSGRQFSNSRSEMNVSTLELGDSALYLCASSLVAGWGEQYFGPGTRLTVT.

The chain joins TRBV27 to TRBJ1-2, with a weak D call TRBD1 (6 bases). V shed 6 bases and J shed 4 bases, with 21 bases lying between them. CDR1 is MNHEY, CDR2 SMNVEV, per germline (reference sequence). This CDR3 spans 16 amino acids. The CDR3 bases are TGTGCCAGCAGACCCGGGACAAATCCGGAAATCTATGGCTACACCTTC. Translating gives CASRPGTNPEIYGYTF.

This sequence joins TRBV7-9 and TRBJ1-2; no definite D call. This CDR3 comprises 13 residues. Trimming left V 5 bases short and J 4 bases short, with 11 bases between. The germline gives CDR1 SEHNR, CDR2 FQNEAQ (reference sequence). The CDR3 DNA sequence: TGTGCCAGCAGCCCAGACAAGCGCTATGGCTACACCTTC. It codes for CASSPDKRYGYTF.

This chain links TRBV9 with TRBJ2-3; D is unclear. CDR1 and CDR2 (germline): SGDLS, YYNGEE. CDR3 size: 16 residues. V dropped 0 bases and J dropped 2 bases, with 13 bases sitting between them. CDR3 protein: CASSVDQPKLTDTQYF. DNA of the CDR3: TGTGCCAGCAGCGTAGATCAACCCAAACTCACAGATACGCAGTATTTT.

J is TRBJ1-6 and V is TRBV6-1; D might be TRBD1 (6 bases). Per the germline V gene, CDR1 is MNHNS and CDR2 is SASEGT. V was shortened by 10 bases and J by 14 bases, with 24 bases between the two germline ends. The CDR3 has 14 residues. CDR3 loop: CATTPEGVSGSLHF. CDR3 DNA sequence: TGTGCCACCACCCCGGAGGGGGTTTCTGGATCCCTCCACTTT.

This rearrangement joins TRBV19 to TRBJ2-5, with 7 bases aligning to TRBD2. The end of the DNA fits TRBJ2-7 better, so the J call may be wrong. The germline V gene encodes CDR1 LNHDA and CDR2 SQIVND (reference sequence). The CDR3 runs to 15 residues. CDR3 sequence: CASSILPSGTYEQYF. In DNA, the CDR3 is TGTGCCAGTAGTATCCTGCCTAGCGGTACCTACGAGCAGTACTTC.

As regards this clone: Other nucleotide sequences in the sample specify the same CDR3. The chain couples TRBV5-6 to TRBJ1-2; 8 bases line up with TRBD1. J gave up 4 bases and V 2 bases, and 13 bases lay outside the gene matches. The V gene's germline CDR1 is SGHDT and CDR2 YYEEEE. This CDR3 is built from 17 residues. Written as DNA, the CDR3 is TGTGCCAGCAGCTTACGATCTACCGGGACAGGCTCCTATGGCTACACCTTC. This codes for CASSLRSTGTGSYGYTF.